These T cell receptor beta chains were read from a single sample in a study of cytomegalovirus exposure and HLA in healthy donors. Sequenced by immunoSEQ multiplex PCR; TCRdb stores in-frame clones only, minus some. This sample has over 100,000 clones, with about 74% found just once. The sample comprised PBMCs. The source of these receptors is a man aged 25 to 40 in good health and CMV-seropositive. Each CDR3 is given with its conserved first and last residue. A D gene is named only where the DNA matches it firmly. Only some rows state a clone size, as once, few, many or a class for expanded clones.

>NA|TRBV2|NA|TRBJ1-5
TGTGCCAGCAGCCAGGGGCAAAGGGGGCAGCCCCAGCATTTT
CASSQGQRGQPQHF
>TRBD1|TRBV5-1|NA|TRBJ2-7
TGCGCCAGCAGCTTCAGGACAGGGAACCACGAGCAGTACTTC
CASSFRTGNHEQYF
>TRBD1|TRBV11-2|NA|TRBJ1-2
TGTGCCAGCAGCGACGGGACAGGGGGTCGGGGCTACACCTTC
CASSDGTGGRGYTF
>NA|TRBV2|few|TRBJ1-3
TGTGCCAGCAGTGTGGGAGTCTCTGGAAACACCATATATTTT
CASSVGVSGNTIYF
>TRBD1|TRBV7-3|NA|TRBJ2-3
TGTGCCAGCAGCATCGGACAGGGTAAAGATACGCAGTATTTT
CASSIGQGKDTQYF
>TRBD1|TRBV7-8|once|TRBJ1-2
TGTGCCAGCAGCTCTGCCGGACAGGGGTACTATGGCTACCCCTTC
CASSSAGQGYYGYPF
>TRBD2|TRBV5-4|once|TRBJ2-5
TGTGCCAGCAGCTTGTCCGGGAGGGGCAGGGGTCAAGAGACCCAGTACTTC
CASSLSGRGRGQETQYF
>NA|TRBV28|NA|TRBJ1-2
TGTGCCAGCAGTCAGACCTCAGGGACACGAGGCTACCCCTTC
CASSQTSGTRGYPF
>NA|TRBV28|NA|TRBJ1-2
TGTGCCAGCAGTTGGGTATCTACAGGGCGGTCTGGCTACCCCTTC
CASSWVSTGRSGYPF
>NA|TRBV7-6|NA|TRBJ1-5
TGTGCCAGCAGCGCGGGGGTTACAGTGGGTCAGCCCCAGCATTTT
CASSAGVTVGQPQHF
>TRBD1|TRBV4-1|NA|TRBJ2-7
TGCGCCAGCAGCCGATCACGGGACAGGAGCTCCTACGAGCAGTACTTC
CASSRSRDRSSYEQYF
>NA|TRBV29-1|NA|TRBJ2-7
TGCAGCGTAGAAGGCGGTGATTATTCTTACGAGCAGTACTTC
CSVEGGDYSYEQYF
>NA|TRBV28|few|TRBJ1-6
TGTGCCAGCAGTCAAAGGGGGGGACTCTATAATTCACCCCTCCACTTT
CASSQRGGLYNSPLHF
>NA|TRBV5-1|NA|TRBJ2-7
TGCGCCAGCAAAGGGGCGGGGGCCCTATCCTACGAGCAGTACTTC
CASKGAGALSYEQYF
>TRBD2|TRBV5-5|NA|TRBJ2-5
TGTGCCAGCAGCATTCTGGGGTTAGCGGGGGAGACCCAGTACTTC
CASSILGLAGETQYF
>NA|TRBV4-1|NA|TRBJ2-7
TGCGCCAGCAGCCAAGAATCTAGCCCGATATTCTACGAGCAGTACTTC
CASSQESSPIFYEQYF
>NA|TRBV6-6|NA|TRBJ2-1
TGTGCCAGCAGTTTCAGACTAGGGTCCTACAATGAGCAGTTCTTC
CASSFRLGSYNEQFF
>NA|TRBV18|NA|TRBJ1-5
TGTGCCAGCTCACCGGAGGGAACCGATCAGCCCCAGCATTTT
CASSPEGTDQPQHF
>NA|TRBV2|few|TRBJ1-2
TGTGCCAGCTGGGACTCCGTGGCCAACTATGGCTACACCTTC
CASWDSVANYGYTF
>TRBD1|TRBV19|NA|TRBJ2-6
TGTGCCAGTCGTTCCCTCGACAGGGCCTCTGGGGCCAACGTCCTGACTTTC
CASRSLDRASGANVLTF
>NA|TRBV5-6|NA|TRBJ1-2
TGTGCCAGCAGCTTTCGGGGAGCGTCTAACTATGGCTACACCTTC
CASSFRGASNYGYTF
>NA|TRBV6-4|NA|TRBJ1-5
TGTGCCAGCTTCTACCCTTACCCCAATCAGCCCCAGCATTTT
CASFYPYPNQPQHF
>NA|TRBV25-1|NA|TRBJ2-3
TGTGCCAGCAGTGAAAGCCGGGGGATATCGACAGATACGCAGTATTTT
CASSESRGISTDTQYF
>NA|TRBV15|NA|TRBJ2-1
TGTGCCACCAGCAGCCGGGGTGGGGTTCGTGGCTCCTACAATGAGCAGTTCTTC
CATSSRGGVRGSYNEQFF
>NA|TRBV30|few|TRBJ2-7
TGTGCCTGGAGTGCGGGTTCCTACGAGCAGTACTTC
CAWSAGSYEQYF
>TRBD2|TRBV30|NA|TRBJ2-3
TGTGCCTGGACCATGGGGACTAGCGGGGGGGCAGATACGCAGTATTTT
CAWTMGTSGGADTQYF
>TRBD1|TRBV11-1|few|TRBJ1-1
TGTGCCAGCGACAGGGGACCTGGGGACACTGAAGCTTTCTTT
CASDRGPGDTEAFF
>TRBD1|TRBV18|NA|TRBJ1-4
TGTGCCACCGCCCAGACCGGGACAGTGCAAGAAAAACTGTTTTTT
CATAQTGTVQEKLFF
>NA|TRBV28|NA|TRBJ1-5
TGTGCCAGCAGCTTCCTACAGGGTCGGAGCAATCAGCCCCAGCATTTT
CASSFLQGRSNQPQHF
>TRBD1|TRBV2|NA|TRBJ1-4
TGTGCCAGCAGCGACAGGGGTATAGGGGAAAAACTGTTTTTT
CASSDRGIGEKLFF
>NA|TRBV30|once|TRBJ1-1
TGTGCCTGGAGTGTAAAGACGGGGAACACTGAAGCTTTCTTT
CAWSVKTGNTEAFF
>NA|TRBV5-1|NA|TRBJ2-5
TGCGCCAGCAGCTTGGCCGCCCTAGGGGCGGAGACCCAGTACTTC
CASSLAALGAETQYF
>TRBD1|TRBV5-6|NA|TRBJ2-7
TGTGCCAGCAGCGGGGGACAGCCCTACGAGCAATACTTC
CASSGGQPYEQYF
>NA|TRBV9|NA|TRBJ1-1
TGTGCCAGCAGCGAGGGGGGGGCGCAGGACACTGAAGCTTTCTTT
CASSEGGAQDTEAFF
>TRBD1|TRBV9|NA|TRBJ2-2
TGTGCCAGCAGCTTAGGGGGACAGGGGGCCTCCGGGGAGCTGTTTTTT
CASSLGGQGASGELFF
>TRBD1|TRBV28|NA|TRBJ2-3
TGTGCCAGCAGTCGCGGGACAGGGAAGGCAGATACGCAGTATTTT
CASSRGTGKADTQYF
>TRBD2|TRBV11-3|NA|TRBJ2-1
TGTGCCAGCAGCTTAATTAGCGGGGCGGCCAACAATGAGCAGTTCTTC
CASSLISGAANNEQFF
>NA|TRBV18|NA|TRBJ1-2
TGTGCCAGCTCACCTAACTCTGCGGGGAATTCATATTCTGGTGGCTACACCTTC
CASSPNSAGNSYSGGYTF
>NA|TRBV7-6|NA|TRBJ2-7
TGTGCCAGCAGCTTGGGGGCCTCCTACGAGCAGTACTTC
CASSLGASYEQYF
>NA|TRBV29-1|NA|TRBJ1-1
TGCAGCGTTGAGGCACAGGGGAACACTGAAGCTTTCTTT
CSVEAQGNTEAFF
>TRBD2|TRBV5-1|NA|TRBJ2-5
TGCGCCAGCAGCTTGGAGCTAGCGGGGGGGGAGACCCAGTACTTC
CASSLELAGGETQYF
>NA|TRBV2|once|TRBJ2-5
TGTGCCAGCAGTGAAGGGTGGAGGGAGACCCAGTACTTC
CASSEGWRETQYF
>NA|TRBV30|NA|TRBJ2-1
TGTGCCTACGCAAGACTTGGAAGCTCCTACAATGAGCAGTTCTTC
CAYARLGSSYNEQFF
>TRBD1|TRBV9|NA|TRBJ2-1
TGTGCCAGCAGCGTAGAGACAGGGTACAATGAGCAGTTCTTC
CASSVETGYNEQFF
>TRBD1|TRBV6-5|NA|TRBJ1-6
TGTGCCAGCAGTACGACCGGGACAGTTAATTCACCCCTCCACTTT
CASSTTGTVNSPLHF
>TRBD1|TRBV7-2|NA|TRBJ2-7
TGTGCCAGCAGCTTACCAGGGGGAGAGCAGTACTTC
CASSLPGGEQYF
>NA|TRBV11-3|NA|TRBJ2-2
TGTGCCAGCAGCCCCGGGGGAGATAACACCGGGGAGCTGTTTTTT
CASSPGGDNTGELFF
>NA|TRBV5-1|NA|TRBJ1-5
TGCGCCAGCAGCCCAGAGGCGGGGAATCAGCCCCAGCATTTT
CASSPEAGNQPQHF
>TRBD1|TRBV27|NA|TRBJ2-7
TGTGCCAGCAGTCAGCTTAGACAGGGGGCATACGAGCAGTACTTC
CASSQLRQGAYEQYF
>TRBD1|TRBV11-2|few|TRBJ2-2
TGTGCCAGCAGCTTAGTTAACAGGGGGAACGGGGAGCTGTTTTTT
CASSLVNRGNGELFF
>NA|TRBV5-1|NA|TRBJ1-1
TGCGCCAGCAGCTTAAGGGGAACTGAAGCTTTCTTT
CASSLRGTEAFF
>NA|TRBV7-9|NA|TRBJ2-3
TGTGCCAGCAGCCGGACTAGGGGGGGGTTCACAGATACGCAGTATTTT
CASSRTRGGFTDTQYF
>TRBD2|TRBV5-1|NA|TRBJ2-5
TGCGCCAGCAGCTTGGTGGCGCGGGGAGGGGAGACCCAGTACTTC
CASSLVARGGETQYF
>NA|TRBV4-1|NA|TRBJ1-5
TGCGCCAGCAGCCCGGGGGAGGGCCTCGGGCAGCCCCAGCATTTT
CASSPGEGLGQPQHF
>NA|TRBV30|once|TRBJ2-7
TGTGCCTGGAGCGACAGTGACTACGAGCAGTACTTC
CAWSDSDYEQYF
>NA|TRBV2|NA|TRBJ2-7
TGTGCCAGCAGTGGCGGGGTAGCCTACGAGCAGTACTTC
CASSGGVAYEQYF
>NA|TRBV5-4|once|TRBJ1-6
TGTGCCAGCAGCTTGGCTGGGAGCTCCTATAATTCACCCCTCCACTTT
CASSLAGSSYNSPLHF